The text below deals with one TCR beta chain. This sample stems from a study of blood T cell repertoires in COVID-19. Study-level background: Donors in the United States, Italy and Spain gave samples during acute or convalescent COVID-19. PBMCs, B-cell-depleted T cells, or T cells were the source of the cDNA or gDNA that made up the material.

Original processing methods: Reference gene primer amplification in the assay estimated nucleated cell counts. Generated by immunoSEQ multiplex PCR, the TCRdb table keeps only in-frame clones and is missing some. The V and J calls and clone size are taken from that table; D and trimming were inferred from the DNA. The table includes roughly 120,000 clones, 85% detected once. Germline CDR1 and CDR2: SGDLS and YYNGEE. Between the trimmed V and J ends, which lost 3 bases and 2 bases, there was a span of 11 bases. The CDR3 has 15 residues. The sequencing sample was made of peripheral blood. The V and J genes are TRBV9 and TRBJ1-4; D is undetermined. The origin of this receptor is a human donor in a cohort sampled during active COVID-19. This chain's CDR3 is CASSDGGPTNEKLFF. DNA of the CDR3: TGTGCCAGCAGCGACGGAGGACCGACTAATGAAAAACTGTTTTTT.